This T cell receptor (beta chain) was captured in a study of PD-1 blockade in classical Hodgkin lymphoma. Sequencing was performed with immunoSEQ multiplex PCR; in TCRdb, only in-frame clones are kept and a portion is missing. The profile shows around 23,000 clones, roughly 84% of them singletons. V shed 1 base and J 7 bases; nucleotides not matched to a gene: 1. The CDR3 consists of 13 residues. Per the germline V gene, CDR1 is SGHVS and CDR2 is FQNEAQ. Relapses following autologous stem cell transplantation were seen in all patients, with brentuximab vedotin exposure varying. Negative magnetic selection isolated CD4+ T cells from thawed PBMCs.

This chain connects TRBV7-8 to TRBJ2-4, with 7 bases matching TRBD2. The source material was CD4+ T cells from blood, sampled at baseline. The sequence was obtained from a human donor with classical Hodgkin lymphoma. CDR3 region: CASSLGGGNIQYF. The CDR3 DNA reads as TGTGCCAGCAGCTTAGGGGGAGGGAACATTCAGTACTTC.